Sequencing of this T cell receptor beta chain was carried out in a study of vaccination effects on CD4 cells after COVID-19. Regarding the study as a whole: There was only 1 of 255 vaccine-induced clones in healthy vaccinees that cross-reacted with common cold coronaviruses. Small numbers of convalescent patients limited the study. It also lacked early post-infection timepoints. Marked contraction was observed in infection-induced and vaccine-induced clones late after vaccination.

This clone turned up a few times. Antigen: not known. Sequencing followed a ViraFEST assay step that expanded antigen-specific CD4+ T cells with viral peptide pools. Culture proceeded for 9 to 11 days, and CD4+ T cells were then isolated. The V end was cut by 4 bases, the J end by 1 base, with 8 bases between. CDR1 is SGHRS and CDR2 is YFSETQ in the germline V gene. The CDR3 is 13 amino acids. Assay used: immunoSEQ multiplex PCR; TCRdb lists only in-frame clones, some missing. The sample yields approximately 30,000 clones, 55% to 75% seen once. The sample consisted of CD4+ T cells from PBMCs cultured with HCoV-229E spike peptides, taken before COVID-19 vaccination. The clonotype originates from a human donor who received a COVID-19 vaccine. The chain employs TRBV5-1 and TRBJ1-1; D not resolved. The chain's CDR3 is CASSLTENTEAFF. The CDR3 DNA follows: TGCGCCAGCAGCCTGACGGAGAACACTGAAGCTTTCTTT.